This passage covers 24 T cell receptor beta chains from one sample sequenced in a study of cytomegalovirus exposure and HLA in healthy donors. Both 60 Vbeta primers and 13 Jbeta primers went into the PCR. The protocol was immunoSEQ multiplex PCR, while the TCRdb copy is restricted to in-frame clones and leaves out a portion. The sample yields 80,000 to 130,000 clones, around three quarters seen once. Sequenced sample: PBMCs. The source is a female donor in good health and CMV-seropositive.

CDR3: CASRAGGLKDGYTF. As DNA, the CDR3 is TGTGCCAGCAGGGCGGGTGGGTTGAAGGATGGCTACACCTTC. The genes are TRBV7-2 and TRBJ1-2; D gene unclear. Trimming stripped 6 bases from V and 6 bases from J, with 17 bases between. This CDR3 region has 14 residues. Germline CDR1 and CDR2: SGHTA and FQGNSA.

This chain uses TRBV19 with TRBJ2-1; 11 bases line up with TRBD2. With 6 bases clipped from V and 7 bases from J, the junction kept 8 bases outside the gene matches. This CDR3 contains 15 residues. CDR1 and CDR2 from the germline V gene are LNHDA and SQIVND (reference sequence). The CDR3 reads CASRPSGGLSNEQFF. In DNA, the CDR3 is TGTGCCAGTAGACCTAGCGGGGGGCTTAGTAATGAGCAGTTCTTC.

The chain joins TRBV6-5 to TRBJ1-3, with unresolved D. V was pared by 5 bases and J by 2 bases, with 10 bases between. The CDR3 runs to 14 residues. Germline assignment: CDR1 MNHEY and CDR2 SVGAGI. The CDR3 nucleotides are TGTGCCAGCAGTCCCCGGTTGGCTGGAAACACCATATATTTT. This gives the protein CASSPRLAGNTIYF.

This clone came up once. In DNA form, the CDR3 reads TGTGCCAGCAGCTACAAGTCAGGGGGAACCTATGGCTACACCTTC. Translation gives CASSYKSGGTYGYTF. The V gene is TRBV6-1, the J gene TRBJ1-2; TRBD1 matches at 7 bases. The J segment lost 4 bases and the V segment lost 6 bases, leaving 11 bases of the junction unmatched. The germline CDR1 and CDR2 sequences are MNHNS and SASEGT. The CDR3 has 15 amino acids.

The chain carries TRBV5-4 and TRBJ2-2; 10 bases fit TRBD2. Germline trimming cut 1 base from V and 4 bases from J; bases unmatched to any gene: 4. The germline gives CDR1 SGHNT, CDR2 YYREEE (reference sequence). There are 16 residues in the CDR3. As DNA, the CDR3 is TGTGCCAGCAGCTTGTCTAGCGGGGGAAGCACCGGGGAGCTGTTTTTT. The encoded protein is CASSLSSGGSTGELFF.

The CDR3 loop reads CASSALGTGNYGYTF. The CDR3 bases are TGTGCCAGTAGTGCCCTAGGGACAGGGAACTATGGCTACACCTTC. This chain uses TRBV19 with TRBJ1-2, with 9 bases lining up with TRBD1. CDR1 is LNHDA, CDR2 SQIVND, per germline (reference sequence). V gave up 5 bases and J gave up 2 bases; unmatched junction bases: 6. The CDR3 runs 15 residues.

This chain links TRBV7-2 with TRBJ2-5; 7 bases are shared with TRBD2. Trimming removed 1 base from V and 0 bases from J; junction bases left unmatched: 5. Germline CDR1 is SGHTA and CDR2 is FQGNSA. This CDR3 comprises 16 residues. The chain's CDR3 is CASSLGRSGDQETQYF. Here the CDR3 DNA reads TGTGCCAGCAGCTTAGGACGCAGCGGGGACCAAGAGACCCAGTACTTC.

This chain connects TRBV27 to TRBJ2-7, with 14 bases that match TRBD2. The trim removed 5 bases at V and 6 bases at J, leaving 6 bases unmatched. From germline, CDR1 is MNHEY and CDR2 SMNVEV (reference sequence). The CDR3 is made up of 15 amino acids. The CDR3 sequence: CASSRGTSGRGEQYF. The CDR3, as DNA: TGTGCCAGCAGTCGGGGGACTAGCGGGAGAGGCGAGCAGTACTTC.

The chain carries TRBV11-2 and TRBJ1-1, with a possible D match to TRBD1 (5 bases). Germline V gives CDR1 SGHAT, CDR2 FQNNGV. Trimming pared 6 bases from V and 3 bases from J, leaving 11 bases between. The CDR3 extends over 13 amino acids. The CDR3 bases are TGTGCCAGCAGTTTAAACAGGTACACTGAAGCTTTCTTT. Its translation is CASSLNRYTEAFF.

The rearrangement joins TRBV4-3 to TRBJ2-7, with a possible D match to TRBD1 (6 bases). Germline assignment: CDR1 LGHNA and CDR2 YSLEER. The germline V and J ends were trimmed by 0 bases and 0 bases, with 9 bases remaining between them. CDR3 length: 15 amino acids. The CDR3 protein is CASSQDPGHSYEQYF. CDR3 sequence (DNA): TGCGCCAGCAGCCAAGATCCGGGACACTCCTACGAGCAGTACTTC.

The CDR3 reads CASSFAGNTEAFF. The DNA of the CDR3 is TGTGCCAGCAGCTTTGCAGGGAACACTGAAGCTTTCTTT. The rearrangement uses TRBV5-4 and TRBJ1-1; D unresolved. There are 13 residues in the CDR3. Germline loops: CDR1 SGHNT, CDR2 YYREEE (reference sequence). V was trimmed by 2 bases and J by 1 base, leaving 6 bases between them.

This clone was counted a single time. The chain is built from TRBV19 and TRBJ2-7, with 9 bases aligning to TRBD2. The CDR3 extends over 15 amino acids. The germline V gene encodes CDR1 LNHDA and CDR2 SQIVND (reference sequence). V was clipped by 3 bases and J by 0 bases; unmatched bases: 3. The CDR3 loop is CASSIAGGSSYEQYF. Written as DNA, the CDR3 is TGTGCCAGTAGTATCGCGGGAGGGAGCTCCTACGAGCAGTACTTC.

J is TRBJ2-1 and V is TRBV21-1; the table's D call, TRBD2, has no DNA check behind it. TRBV21-1 is shown as a pseudogene. The CDR3 length is 16 residues. CDR3 protein: CASSKASGTSVHEQFF. The CDR3 region has the DNA TGTGCCAGCAGCAAAGCCAGCGGGACTAGTGTGCATGAGCAGTTCTTC.

The J gene is TRBJ1-4, the V gene TRBV6-5; 7 positions agree with TRBD1. The V gene end was trimmed by 5 bases and the J gene end by 8 bases; junction bases not matched to a gene: 11. The length of the CDR3 is 15 residues. Germline V gives CDR1 MNHEY, CDR2 SVGAGI. CDR3 nucleotide sequence: TGTGCCAGCAGTCGGACTCAGGGGGTAGGGGAAAAACTGTTTTTT. Its protein product is CASSRTQGVGEKLFF.

V usage is TRBV27 and J usage is TRBJ2-1; 7 bases line up with TRBD1. Germline V gives CDR1 MNHEY, CDR2 SMNVEV (reference sequence). The CDR3 consists of 14 residues. The V gene end was trimmed by 4 bases and the J gene end by 9 bases; junction bases not matched to a gene: 9. The CDR3, as DNA: TGTGCCAGCAGTTCCCGCACAGGGGTAATTGAGCAGTTCTTC. It specifies CASSSRTGVIEQFF.

The V gene is TRBV4-1, the J gene TRBJ2-7; weak D call: TRBD1 (5 bases). This CDR3 has 14 residues. The germline V gene encodes CDR1 MGHRA and CDR2 YSYEKL. The V end was cut by 0 bases, the J end by 5 bases, with 11 bases between. Here the CDR3 DNA reads TGCGCCAGCAGCCAAGATTCCAGGGTCCACGAGCAGTACTTC. Its protein product is CASSQDSRVHEQYF.

The chain recombines TRBV5-4 with TRBJ2-3, with 11 bases aligning to TRBD2. J lost 0 bases, V lost 4 bases, and 1 base had no gene match. This CDR3 has 15 residues. Germline V gives CDR1 SGHNT, CDR2 YYREEE (reference sequence). DNA for the CDR3: TGTGCCAGCAGCCGGACTAGCGGGAGCACAGATACGCAGTATTTT. Translation: CASSRTSGSTDTQYF.

This rearrangement joins TRBV11-3 to TRBJ2-7; 11 positions agree with TRBD1. This CDR3 contains 14 residues. With 4 bases clipped from V and 6 bases from J, the junction kept 5 bases outside the gene matches. Germline values: CDR1 SGHNT, CDR2 YENEEA. The CDR3 reads CASSSRTGGGEQYF. The CDR3 DNA is TGTGCCAGCAGCTCTCGGACAGGGGGCGGCGAGCAGTACTTC.

The chain links TRBV5-1 to TRBJ2-5; perhaps TRBD2 as D (6 bases). CDR3 length: 14 amino acids. V lost 4 bases and J lost 6, with 16 bases in between. Germline CDR1 reads SGHRS; CDR2 reads YFSETQ. The CDR3 DNA reads as TGCGCCAGCAGCCGCGGGGAAGATATGAAGACCCAGTACTTC. Protein sequence: CASSRGEDMKTQYF.

CDR3 nucleotide sequence: TGCAGCGTTGGGCGCGCCCTAGCGGGAGGTAGCAATGAGCAGTTCTTC. Translated, it gives CSVGRALAGGSNEQFF. The V call is TRBV29-1, the J call TRBJ2-1, with TRBD2 matching over 11 bases. The ends lost 4 bases at V and 6 bases at J; junction bases unmatched: 11. Looked up from germline, CDR1 is SQVTM and CDR2 is ANQGSEA. This CDR3 is 16 amino acids long.

The chain joins TRBV18 to TRBJ1-2, with TRBD1 matching 9 bases. The germline CDR1 and CDR2 sequences are KGHSH and LQKENI. Trimming removed 2 bases from V and 1 base from J; junction bases left unmatched: 8. The CDR3 consists of 17 residues. CDR3 region: CASSPTVGQGFNYGYTF. The CDR3 region has the DNA TGTGCCAGCTCACCAACCGTCGGACAGGGGTTTAACTATGGCTACACCTTC.

The CDR3 spells CASSEELQGARNGYTF. The CDR3 coding sequence is TGTGCCAGCAGTGAAGAACTCCAGGGGGCGCGGAATGGCTACACCTTC. The chain joins TRBV6-1 to TRBJ1-2; TRBD1 matches at 8 bases. The junction had 10 bases not matched to a gene; V was cut back by 1 base and J by 6 bases. Germline CDR1 MNHNS, CDR2 SASEGT. This CDR3 contains 16 residues.

The CDR3 here is CASSPSYNEQFF. The CDR3 DNA reads TGTGCCAGCAGCCCCTCTTACAATGAGCAGTTCTTC. The V call is TRBV11-3, the J call TRBJ2-1; no reliable D call. This CDR3 region has 12 residues. V shed 5 bases and J shed 4 bases, with 6 bases lying between them. CDR1 and CDR2 from the germline V gene are SGHNT and YENEEA.

The CDR3 reads CASRKEVQGNSPLHF. The CDR3 region has the DNA TGTGCCAGCAGGAAAGAGGTTCAGGGTAATTCACCCCTCCACTTT. The rearrangement uses TRBV7-2 and TRBJ1-6; TRBD1 might be the D (5 bases). Per germline, CDR1 SGHTA and CDR2 FQGNSA. Trimming removed 6 bases at V and 6 bases at J, with 15 bases between. The CDR3 totals 15 residues.